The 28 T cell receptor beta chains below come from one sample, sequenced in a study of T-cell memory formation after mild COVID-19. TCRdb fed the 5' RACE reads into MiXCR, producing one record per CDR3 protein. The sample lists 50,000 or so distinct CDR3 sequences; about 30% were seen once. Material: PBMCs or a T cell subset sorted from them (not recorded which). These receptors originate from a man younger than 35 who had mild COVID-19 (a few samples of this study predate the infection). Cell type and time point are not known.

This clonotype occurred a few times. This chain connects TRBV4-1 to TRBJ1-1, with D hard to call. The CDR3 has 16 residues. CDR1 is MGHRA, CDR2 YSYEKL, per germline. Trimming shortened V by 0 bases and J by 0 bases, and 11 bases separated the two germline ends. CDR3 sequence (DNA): TGCGCCAGCAGCCAAGATAAGGGCAACCTGAACACTGAAGCTTTCTTT. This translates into CASSQDKGNLNTEAFF.

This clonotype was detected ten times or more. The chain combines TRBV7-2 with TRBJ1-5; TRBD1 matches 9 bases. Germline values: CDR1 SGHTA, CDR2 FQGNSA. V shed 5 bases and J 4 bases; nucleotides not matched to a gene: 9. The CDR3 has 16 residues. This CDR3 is CASSPGTGRINQPQHF. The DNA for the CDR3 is TGTGCCAGCAGCCCAGGGACAGGGCGGATTAATCAGCCCCAGCATTTT.

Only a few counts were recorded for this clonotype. The DNA of the CDR3 is TGTGCCAGCAGTTTTCCCACAGGACAAGAGACCCAGTACTTC. This translates into CASSFPTGQETQYF. This rearrangement joins TRBV12-3 or TRBV12-4 to TRBJ2-5; tentatively, D is TRBD1 (5 bases). Deletions cut 3 bases from V and 2 bases from J, with 10 bases between. The CDR3 extends over 14 amino acids.

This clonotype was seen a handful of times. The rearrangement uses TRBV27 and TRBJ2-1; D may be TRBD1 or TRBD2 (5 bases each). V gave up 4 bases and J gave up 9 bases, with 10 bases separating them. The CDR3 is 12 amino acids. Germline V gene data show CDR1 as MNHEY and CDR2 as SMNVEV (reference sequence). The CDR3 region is CASSWGPGEQFF. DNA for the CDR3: TGTGCCAGCAGTTGGGGACCAGGTGAGCAGTTCTTC.

CDR3 DNA sequence: TGCGCCAGCAGCCAGTGGACAGGAGCGGGTCTCAACACTGAAGCTTTCTTT. Amino acids: CASSQWTGAGLNTEAFF. J is TRBJ1-1 and V is TRBV4-3; 7 bases fit TRBD1. The CDR3 consists of 17 residues. V gave up 3 bases and J gave up 2 bases; unmatched junction bases: 12. Germline values: CDR1 LGHNA, CDR2 YSLEER.

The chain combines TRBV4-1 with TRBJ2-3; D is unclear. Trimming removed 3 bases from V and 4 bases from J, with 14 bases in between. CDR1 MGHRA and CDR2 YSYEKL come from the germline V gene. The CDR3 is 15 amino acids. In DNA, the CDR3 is TGCGCCAGCAGCCAGGAGTGGGTTTTAGCAGATACGCAGTATTTT. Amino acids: CASSQEWVLADTQYF.

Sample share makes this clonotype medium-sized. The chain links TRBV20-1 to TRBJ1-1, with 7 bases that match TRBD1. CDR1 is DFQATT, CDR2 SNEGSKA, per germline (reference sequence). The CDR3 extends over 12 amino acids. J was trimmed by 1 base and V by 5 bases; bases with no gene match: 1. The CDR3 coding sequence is TGCAGTGCTTGGACAGGGAACACTGAAGCTTTCTTT. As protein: CSAWTGNTEAFF.

The CDR3 coding sequence is TGCGCCAGCAGCCAAGCTCCAGGGGTGGGGGGATTCTATGGCTACACCTTC. This translates into CASSQAPGVGGFYGYTF. The chain has TRBV4-1 and TRBJ1-2; a weak D match, TRBD1 (6 bases). This CDR3 is 17 amino acids long. The V end was cut by 1 base, the J end by 4 bases, with 19 bases between. CDR1 and CDR2 (germline): MGHRA, YSYEKL.

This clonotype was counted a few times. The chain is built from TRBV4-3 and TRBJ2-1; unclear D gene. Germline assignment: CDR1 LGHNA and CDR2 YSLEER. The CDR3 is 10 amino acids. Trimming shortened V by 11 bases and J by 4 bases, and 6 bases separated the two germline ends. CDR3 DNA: TGCGCCTGTCCGTACAATGAGCAGTTCTTC. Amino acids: CACPYNEQFF.

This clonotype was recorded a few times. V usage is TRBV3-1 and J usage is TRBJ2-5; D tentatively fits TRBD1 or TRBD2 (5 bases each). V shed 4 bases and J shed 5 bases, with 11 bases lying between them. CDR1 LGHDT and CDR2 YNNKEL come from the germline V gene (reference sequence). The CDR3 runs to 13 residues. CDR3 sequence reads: CASSPRGDETQYF. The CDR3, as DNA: TGTGCCAGCAGCCCACGAGGGGATGAGACCCAGTACTTC.

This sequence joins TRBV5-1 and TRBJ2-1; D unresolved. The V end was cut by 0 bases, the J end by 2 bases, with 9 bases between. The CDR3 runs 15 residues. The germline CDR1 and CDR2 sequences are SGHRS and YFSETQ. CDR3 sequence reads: CASSLGHLTYNEQFF. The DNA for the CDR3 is TGCGCCAGCAGCTTGGGGCACCTCACCTACAATGAGCAGTTCTTC.

The DNA of the CDR3 is TGTGCCAGCAGCCAAGATGACCCGGGACAGGGGGCCCCCGATCAGCCCCAGCATTTT. Its translation is CASSQDDPGQGAPDQPQHF. This chain joins TRBV3-1 and TRBJ1-5; TRBD1 matches 12 bases. V lost 0 bases to trimming and J lost 5 bases; unmatched junction nucleotides: 11. Germline-derived CDR1 and CDR2 are LGHDT and YNNKEL (reference sequence). The CDR3 runs 19 residues.

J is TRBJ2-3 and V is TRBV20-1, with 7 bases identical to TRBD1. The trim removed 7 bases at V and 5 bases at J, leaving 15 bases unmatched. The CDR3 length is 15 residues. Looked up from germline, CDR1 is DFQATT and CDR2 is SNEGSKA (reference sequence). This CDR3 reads CSVFPGTEFIDTQYF. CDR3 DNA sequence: TGCAGTGTCTTCCCCGGGACAGAGTTCATAGATACGCAGTATTTT.

CDR3 nucleotide sequence: TGTGCCAGCAGTTGGCGAAGCGGGGGCGAACCTCCCTACGAGCAGTACTTC. Protein product: CASSWRSGGEPPYEQYF. The rearrangement links TRBV6-5 to TRBJ2-7; 8 bases line up with TRBD2. V shed 4 bases, J shed 2 bases, and the junction held 13 bases outside the gene matches. CDR3 length: 17 amino acids. The germline gives CDR1 MNHEY, CDR2 SVGAGI.

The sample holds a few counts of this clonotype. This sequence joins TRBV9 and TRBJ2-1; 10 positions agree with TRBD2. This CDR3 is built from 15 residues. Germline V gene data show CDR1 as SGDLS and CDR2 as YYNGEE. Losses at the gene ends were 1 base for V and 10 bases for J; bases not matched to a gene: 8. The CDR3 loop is CASSVKLAGEGEQFF. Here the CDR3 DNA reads TGTGCCAGCAGCGTAAAGCTAGCGGGGGAGGGGGAGCAGTTCTTC.

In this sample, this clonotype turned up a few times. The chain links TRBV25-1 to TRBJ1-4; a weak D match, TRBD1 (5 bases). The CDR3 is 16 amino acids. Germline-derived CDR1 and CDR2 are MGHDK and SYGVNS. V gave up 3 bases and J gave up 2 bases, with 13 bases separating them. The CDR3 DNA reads TGTGCCAGCAGTGATTCCGCCGGGGGGACTAATGAAAAACTGTTTTTT. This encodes CASSDSAGGTNEKLFF.

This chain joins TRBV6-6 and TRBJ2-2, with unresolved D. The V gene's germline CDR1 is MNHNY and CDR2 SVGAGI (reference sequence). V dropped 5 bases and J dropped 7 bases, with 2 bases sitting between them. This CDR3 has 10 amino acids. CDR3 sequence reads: CASSHGELFF. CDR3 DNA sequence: TGTGCCAGCAGTCACGGGGAGCTGTTTTTT.

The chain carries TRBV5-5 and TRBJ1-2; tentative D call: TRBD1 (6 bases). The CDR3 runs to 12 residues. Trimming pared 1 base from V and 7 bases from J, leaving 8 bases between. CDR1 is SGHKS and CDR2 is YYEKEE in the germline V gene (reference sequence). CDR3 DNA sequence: TGTGCCAGCAGCTTGTGGGGGGCTGGCTACACCTTC. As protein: CASSLWGAGYTF.

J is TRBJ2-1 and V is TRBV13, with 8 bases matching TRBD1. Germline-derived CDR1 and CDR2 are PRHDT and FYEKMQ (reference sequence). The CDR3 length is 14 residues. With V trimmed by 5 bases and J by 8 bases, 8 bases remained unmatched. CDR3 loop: CASSPEDRVDEQFF. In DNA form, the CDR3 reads TGTGCCAGCAGCCCGGAGGACAGGGTGGATGAGCAGTTCTTC.

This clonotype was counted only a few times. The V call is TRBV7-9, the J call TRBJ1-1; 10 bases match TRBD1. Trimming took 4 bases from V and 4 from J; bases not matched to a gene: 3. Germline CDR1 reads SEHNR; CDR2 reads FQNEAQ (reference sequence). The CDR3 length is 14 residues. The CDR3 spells CASSSTGGFTEAFF. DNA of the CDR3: TGTGCCAGCAGCTCGACAGGGGGCTTCACTGAAGCTTTCTTT.

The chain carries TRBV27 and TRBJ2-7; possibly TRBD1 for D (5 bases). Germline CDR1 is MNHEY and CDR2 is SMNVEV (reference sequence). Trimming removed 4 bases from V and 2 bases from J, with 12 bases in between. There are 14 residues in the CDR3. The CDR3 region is CASSWAGPTYEQYF. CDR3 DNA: TGTGCCAGCAGTTGGGCAGGGCCCACCTACGAGCAGTACTTC.

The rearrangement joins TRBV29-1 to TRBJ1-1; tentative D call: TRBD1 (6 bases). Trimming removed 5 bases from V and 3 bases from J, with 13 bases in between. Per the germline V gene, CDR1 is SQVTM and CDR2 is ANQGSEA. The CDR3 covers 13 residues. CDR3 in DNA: TGCAGCGTTTTGGGGGGGCTACACACTGAAGCTTTCTTT. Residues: CSVLGGLHTEAFF.

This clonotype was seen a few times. In DNA form, the CDR3 reads TGTGCCAGCAGCTTAGGGACATTCTATGAAGGCTACACCTTC. This sequence encodes CASSLGTFYEGYTF. The rearrangement joins TRBV7-2 to TRBJ1-2, with TRBD1 as a possible D gene (5 bases). Germline V gives CDR1 SGHTA, CDR2 FQGNSA. The CDR3 covers 14 residues. With 1 base removed from V and 8 bases from J, the gap between germline ends came to 14 bases.

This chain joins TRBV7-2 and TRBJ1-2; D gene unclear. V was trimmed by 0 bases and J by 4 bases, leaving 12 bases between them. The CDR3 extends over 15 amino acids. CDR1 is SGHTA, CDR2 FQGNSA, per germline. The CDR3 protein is CASSLARRQSYGYTF. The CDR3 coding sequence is TGTGCCAGCAGCTTAGCGCGGAGACAAAGCTATGGCTACACCTTC.

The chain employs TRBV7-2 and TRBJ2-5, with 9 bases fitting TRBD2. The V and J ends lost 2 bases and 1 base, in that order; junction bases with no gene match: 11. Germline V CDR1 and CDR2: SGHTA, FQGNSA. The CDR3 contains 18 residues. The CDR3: CASSLISGGAQIQETQYF. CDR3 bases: TGTGCCAGCAGCTTAATTAGCGGGGGAGCCCAAATCCAAGAGACCCAGTACTTC.

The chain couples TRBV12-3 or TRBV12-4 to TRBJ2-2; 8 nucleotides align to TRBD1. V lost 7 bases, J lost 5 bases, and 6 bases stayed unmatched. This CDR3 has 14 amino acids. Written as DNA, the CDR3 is TGTGCCAGCACCTCCGGACAGGGAACCGGGGAGCTGTTTTTT. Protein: CASTSGQGTGELFF.

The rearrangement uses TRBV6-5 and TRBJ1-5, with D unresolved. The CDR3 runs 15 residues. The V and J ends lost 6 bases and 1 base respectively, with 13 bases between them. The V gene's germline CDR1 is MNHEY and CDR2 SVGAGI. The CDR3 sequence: CASSETDGSNQPQHF. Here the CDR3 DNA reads TGTGCCAGCAGCGAGACGGACGGGAGCAATCAGCCCCAGCATTTT.

The CDR3 region is CASSQVWTDSYEQYF. The CDR3 coding sequence is TGCGCCAGCAGCCAAGTCTGGACGGACTCCTACGAGCAGTACTTC. The chain couples TRBV4-1 to TRBJ2-7; D remains unclear. The CDR3 consists of 15 residues. Trimming removed 1 base from V and 0 bases from J, with 10 bases in between. CDR1 MGHRA and CDR2 YSYEKL come from the germline V gene.